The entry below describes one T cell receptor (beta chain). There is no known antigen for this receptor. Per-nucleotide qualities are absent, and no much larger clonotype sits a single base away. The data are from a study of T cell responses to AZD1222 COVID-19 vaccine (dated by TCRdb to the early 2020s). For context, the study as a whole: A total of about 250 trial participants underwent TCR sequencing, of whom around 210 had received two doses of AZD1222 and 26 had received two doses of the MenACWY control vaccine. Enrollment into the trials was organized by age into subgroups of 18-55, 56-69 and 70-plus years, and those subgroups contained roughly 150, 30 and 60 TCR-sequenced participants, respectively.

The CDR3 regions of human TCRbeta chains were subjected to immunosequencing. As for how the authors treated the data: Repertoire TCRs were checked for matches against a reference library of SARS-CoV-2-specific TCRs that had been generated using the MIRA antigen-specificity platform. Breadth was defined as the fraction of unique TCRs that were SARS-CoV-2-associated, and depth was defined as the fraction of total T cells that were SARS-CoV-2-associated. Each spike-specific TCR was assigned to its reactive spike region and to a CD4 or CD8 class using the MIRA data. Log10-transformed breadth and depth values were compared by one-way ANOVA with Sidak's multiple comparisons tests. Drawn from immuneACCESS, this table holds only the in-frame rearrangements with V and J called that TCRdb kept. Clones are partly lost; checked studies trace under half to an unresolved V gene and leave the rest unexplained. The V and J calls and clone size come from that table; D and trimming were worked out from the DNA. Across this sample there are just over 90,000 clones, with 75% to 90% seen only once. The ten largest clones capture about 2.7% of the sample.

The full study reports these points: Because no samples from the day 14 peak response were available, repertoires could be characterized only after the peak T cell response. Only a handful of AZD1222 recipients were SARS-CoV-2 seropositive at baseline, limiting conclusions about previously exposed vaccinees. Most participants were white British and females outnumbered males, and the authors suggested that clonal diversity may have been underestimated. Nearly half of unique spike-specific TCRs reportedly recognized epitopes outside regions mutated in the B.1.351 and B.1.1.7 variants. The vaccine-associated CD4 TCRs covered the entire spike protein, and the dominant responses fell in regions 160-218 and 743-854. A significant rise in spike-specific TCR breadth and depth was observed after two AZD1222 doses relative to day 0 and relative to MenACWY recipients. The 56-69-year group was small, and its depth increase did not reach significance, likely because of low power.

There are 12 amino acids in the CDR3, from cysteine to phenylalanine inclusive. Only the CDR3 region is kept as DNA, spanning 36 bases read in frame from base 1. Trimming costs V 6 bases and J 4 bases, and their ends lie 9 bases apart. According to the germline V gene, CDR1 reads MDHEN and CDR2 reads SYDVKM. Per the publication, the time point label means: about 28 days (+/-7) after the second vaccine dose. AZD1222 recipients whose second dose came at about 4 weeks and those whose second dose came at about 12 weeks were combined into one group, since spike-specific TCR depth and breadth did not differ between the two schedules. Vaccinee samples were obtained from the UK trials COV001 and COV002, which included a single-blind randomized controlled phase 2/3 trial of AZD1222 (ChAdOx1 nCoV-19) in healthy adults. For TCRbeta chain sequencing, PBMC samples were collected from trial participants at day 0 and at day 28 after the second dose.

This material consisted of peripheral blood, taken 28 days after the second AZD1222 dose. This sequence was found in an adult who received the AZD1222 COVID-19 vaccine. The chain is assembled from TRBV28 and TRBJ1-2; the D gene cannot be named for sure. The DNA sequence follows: TGTGCCAGCAGGACTCTTGGCTATGGCTACACCTTC. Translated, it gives CASRTLGYGYTF.